The rows below give T cell receptor beta chains drawn from one sample of a study of patients and donors after allogeneic stem cell transplantation. A single record per CDR3 protein comes from TCRdb applying MiXCR to the RT-PCR reads. The sample has roughly 880,000 distinct CDR3 sequences; 15% to 20% are singletons. Material for sequencing was blood, either unsorted or a sorted T cell fraction (not recorded which). These receptor sequences come from a human donor who was either an allogeneic HSCT recipient or a stem cell or donor lymphocyte infusion donor (not recorded which). It is not recorded whose cells these are; they may come from a transplant donor. CDR3s include the opening cysteine and the closing phenylalanine or tryptophan. D genes are given only for firm matches. For some rows the clone size is stated as once, few or many, or as a class when expanded; others skip it.

V gene	clone size	J gene	D gene	CDR3 protein	CDR3 DNA
TRBV9	few	TRBJ1-5	TRBD1	CASSVAPDRELDNQPQHF	TGTGCCAGCAGCGTAGCTCCTGACAGGGAGCTAGACAATCAGCCCCAGCATTTT
TRBV4-1	-	TRBJ1-1	TRBD1	CASSDFRDRDGTEAFF	TGCGCCAGCAGCGACTTTCGGGACAGGGATGGCACTGAAGCTTTCTTT
TRBV20-1	-	TRBJ1-6	-	CSARESGSPLHF	TGCAGTGCTAGAGAAAGTGGTTCACCCCTCCACTTT
TRBV24-1	few	TRBJ1-5	-	CATSDSSSNQPQHF	TGTGCCACCAGCGATTCCTCTAGCAATCAGCCCCAGCATTTT
TRBV5-1	few	TRBJ2-2	TRBD1	CASSLARTGVNTGELFF	TGCGCCAGCAGCTTGGCACGAACAGGGGTTAACACCGGGGAGCTGTTTTTT
TRBV12-3/TRBV12-4	-	TRBJ2-5	-	CASILWGPNQETQYF	TGTGCCAGCATTTTGTGGGGCCCAAACCAAGAGACCCAGTACTTC
TRBV20-1	-	TRBJ2-3	-	CSATYQDGYTDTQYF	TGCAGTGCTACATACCAGGACGGATACACAGATACGCAGTATTTT
TRBV11-2	many	TRBJ2-7	-	CASSFGTLYEQYF	TGTGCCAGCAGTTTCGGGACCCTGTACGAGCAGTACTTC
TRBV12-3/TRBV12-4	-	TRBJ1-5	-	CASSLAGGVLQPQHF	TGTGCCAGCAGTTTAGCAGGAGGGGTCCTTCAGCCCCAGCATTTT
TRBV7-3	-	TRBJ2-3	TRBD2	CASSLKVSGGQYF	TGTGCCAGCAGCTTAAAAGTTAGCGGGGGGCAGTATTTT
TRBV5-5	few	TRBJ2-7	-	CVSSRDRSYEQYF	TGTGTCAGCAGCCGCGACAGATCCTACGAGCAGTACTTC
TRBV5-1	-	TRBJ2-2	-	CASSFRGRTNTRELFF	TGCGCCAGCAGCTTCAGGGGCCGAACGAACACCAGGGAGCTGTTTTTT
TRBV2	-	TRBJ1-4	-	CASSEGGAYKLFF	TGTGCCAGCAGTGAAGGGGGCGCGTATAAACTGTTTTTT
TRBV11-1	-	TRBJ2-7	TRBD1	CASSRDRGSTYEQYF	TGTGCCAGCAGCCGAGACAGGGGATCAACCTACGAGCAGTACTTC
TRBV7-8	few	TRBJ2-7	-	CASSAGPHEDF	TGTGCCAGCAGCGCGGGACCTCACGAGGACTTC
TRBV3-1	few	TRBJ1-1	-	CASSQERGRKNTEAFF	TGTGCCAGCAGCCAAGAGAGGGGACGGAAGAACACTGAAGCTTTCTTT
TRBV20-1	-	TRBJ2-1	-	CSARGSGAAAVVEQFF	TGCAGTGCTAGAGGGAGTGGAGCGGCGGCGGTTGTTGAGCAGTTCTTC
TRBV19	-	TRBJ2-3	-	CASSISGPSTDTQYF	TGTGCCAGTAGTATTAGCGGACCTAGCACAGATACGCAGTATTTT
TRBV24-1	-	TRBJ2-3	-	CATSDLPQGRTDTQYF	TGTGCCACCAGTGATCTCCCCCAGGGTCGGACAGATACGCAGTATTTT
TRBV12-3/TRBV12-4	-	TRBJ2-2	TRBD2	CASSSRGLAGGRTGELFF	TGTGCCAGCAGTTCCAGGGGTCTAGCGGGAGGTAGGACCGGGGAGCTGTTTTTT